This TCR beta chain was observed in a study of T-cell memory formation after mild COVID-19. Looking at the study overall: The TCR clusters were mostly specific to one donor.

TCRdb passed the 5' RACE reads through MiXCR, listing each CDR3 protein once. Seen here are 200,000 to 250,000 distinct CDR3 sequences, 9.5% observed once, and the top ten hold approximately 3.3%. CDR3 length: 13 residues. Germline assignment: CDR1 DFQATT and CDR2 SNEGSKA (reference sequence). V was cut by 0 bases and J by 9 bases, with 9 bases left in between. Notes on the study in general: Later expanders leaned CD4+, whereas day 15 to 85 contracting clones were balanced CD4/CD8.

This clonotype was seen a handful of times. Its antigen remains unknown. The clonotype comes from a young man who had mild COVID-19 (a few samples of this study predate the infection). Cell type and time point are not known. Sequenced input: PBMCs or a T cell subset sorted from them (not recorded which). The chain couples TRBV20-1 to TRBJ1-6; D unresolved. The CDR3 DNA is TGCAGTGCTAGAGAACGTATGAGTTCACCCCTCCACTTT. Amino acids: CSARERMSSPLHF.